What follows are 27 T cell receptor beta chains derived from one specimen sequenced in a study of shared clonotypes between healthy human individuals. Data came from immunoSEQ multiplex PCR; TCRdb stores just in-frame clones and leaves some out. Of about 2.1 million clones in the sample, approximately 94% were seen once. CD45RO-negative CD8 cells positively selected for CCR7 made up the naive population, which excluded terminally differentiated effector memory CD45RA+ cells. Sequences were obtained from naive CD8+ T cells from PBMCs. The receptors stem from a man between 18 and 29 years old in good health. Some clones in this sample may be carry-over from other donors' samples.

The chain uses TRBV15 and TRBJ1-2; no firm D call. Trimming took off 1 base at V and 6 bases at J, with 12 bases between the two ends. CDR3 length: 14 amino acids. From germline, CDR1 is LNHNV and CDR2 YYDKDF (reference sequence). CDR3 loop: CATSRARTADGYTF. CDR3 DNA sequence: TGTGCCACCAGCAGAGCCAGGACGGCAGATGGCTACACCTTC.

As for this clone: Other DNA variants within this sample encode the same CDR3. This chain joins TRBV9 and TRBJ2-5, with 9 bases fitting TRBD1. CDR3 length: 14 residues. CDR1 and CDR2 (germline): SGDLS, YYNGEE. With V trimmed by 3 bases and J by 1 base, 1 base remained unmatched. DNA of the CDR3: TGTGCCAGCAGCGCGGGACAGGGCCAAGAGACCCAGTACTTC. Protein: CASSAGQGQETQYF.

The CDR3 coding sequence is TGTGCCAGCAGCCTCAGGGGCCCTAACACTGAAGCTTTCTTT. Encoded protein: CASSLRGPNTEAFF. The chain uses TRBV7-2 and TRBJ1-1, with D possibly being TRBD1 (6 bases). CDR3 size: 14 residues. The germline V gene encodes CDR1 SGHTA and CDR2 FQGNSA. V was cut by 5 bases and J by 2 bases, with 12 bases left in between.

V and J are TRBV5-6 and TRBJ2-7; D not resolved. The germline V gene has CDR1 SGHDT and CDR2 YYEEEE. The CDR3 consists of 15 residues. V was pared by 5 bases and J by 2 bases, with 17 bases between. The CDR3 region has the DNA TGTGCCAGCAGTAACAGATGGCAGCGTACCTACGAGCAGTACTTC. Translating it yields CASSNRWQRTYEQYF.

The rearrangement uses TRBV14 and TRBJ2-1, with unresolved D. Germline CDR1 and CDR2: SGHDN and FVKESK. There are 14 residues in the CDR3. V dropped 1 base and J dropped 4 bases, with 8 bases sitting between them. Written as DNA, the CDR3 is TGTGCCAGCAGCCAAGCGCGCAGGTACAATGAGCAGTTCTTC. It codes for CASSQARRYNEQFF.

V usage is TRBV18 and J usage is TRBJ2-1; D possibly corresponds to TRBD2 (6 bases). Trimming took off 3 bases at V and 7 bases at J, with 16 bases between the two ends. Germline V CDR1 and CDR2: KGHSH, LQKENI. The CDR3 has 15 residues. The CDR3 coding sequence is TGTGCCAGCTCACCGGGGACTCTAACCATAAATGAGCAGTTCTTC. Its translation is CASSPGTLTINEQFF.

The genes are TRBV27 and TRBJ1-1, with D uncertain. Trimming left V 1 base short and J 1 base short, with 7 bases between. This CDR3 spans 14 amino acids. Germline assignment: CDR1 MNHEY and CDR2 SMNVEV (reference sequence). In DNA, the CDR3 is TGTGCCAGCAGTTTATTGGTCTCGAACACTGAAGCTTTCTTT. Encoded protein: CASSLLVSNTEAFF.

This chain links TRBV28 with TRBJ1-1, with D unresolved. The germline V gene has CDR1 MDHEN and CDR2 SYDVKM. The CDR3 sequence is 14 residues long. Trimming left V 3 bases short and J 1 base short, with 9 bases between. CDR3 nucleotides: TGTGCCAGCAGTTTCCTGGACGCGAACACTGAAGCTTTCTTT. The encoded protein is CASSFLDANTEAFF.

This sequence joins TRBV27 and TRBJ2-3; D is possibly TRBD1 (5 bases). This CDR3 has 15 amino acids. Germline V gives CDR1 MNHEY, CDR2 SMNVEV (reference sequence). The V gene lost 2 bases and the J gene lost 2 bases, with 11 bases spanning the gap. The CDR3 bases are TGTGCCAGCAGTTTAACAGACAGCTTCACAGATACGCAGTATTTT. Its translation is CASSLTDSFTDTQYF.

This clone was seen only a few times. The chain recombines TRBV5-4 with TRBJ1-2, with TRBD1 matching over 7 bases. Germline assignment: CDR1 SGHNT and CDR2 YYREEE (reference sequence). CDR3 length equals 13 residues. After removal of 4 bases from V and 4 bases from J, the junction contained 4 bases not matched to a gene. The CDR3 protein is CASSGTDGYGYTF. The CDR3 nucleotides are TGTGCCAGCAGCGGGACAGACGGCTATGGCTACACCTTC.

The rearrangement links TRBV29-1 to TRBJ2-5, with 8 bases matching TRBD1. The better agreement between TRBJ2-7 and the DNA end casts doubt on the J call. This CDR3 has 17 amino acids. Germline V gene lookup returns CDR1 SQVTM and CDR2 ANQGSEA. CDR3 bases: TGCAGCGTTGCACCATTAAACCCGGGACAGGCGATCTACGAGCAGTACTTC. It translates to CSVAPLNPGQAIYEQYF.

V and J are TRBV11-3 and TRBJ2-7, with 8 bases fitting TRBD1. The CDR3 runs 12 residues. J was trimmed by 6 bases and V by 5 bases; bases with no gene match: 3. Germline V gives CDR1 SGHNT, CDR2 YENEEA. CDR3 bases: TGTGCCAGCAGCCAGGGGGCCAGCGAGCAGTACTTC. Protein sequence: CASSQGASEQYF.

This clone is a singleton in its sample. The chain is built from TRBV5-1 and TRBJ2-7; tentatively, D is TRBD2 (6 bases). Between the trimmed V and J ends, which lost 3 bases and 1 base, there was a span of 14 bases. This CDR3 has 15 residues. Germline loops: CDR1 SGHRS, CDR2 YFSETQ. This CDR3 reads CASSSHPTRSYEQYF. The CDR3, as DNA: TGCGCCAGCAGCTCCCACCCGACTAGATCCTACGAGCAGTACTTC.

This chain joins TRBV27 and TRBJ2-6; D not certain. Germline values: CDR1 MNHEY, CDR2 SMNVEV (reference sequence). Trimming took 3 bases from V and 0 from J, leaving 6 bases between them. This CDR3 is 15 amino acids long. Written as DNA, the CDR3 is TGTGCCAGCAGTTTTGCCAGCTCTGGGGCCAACGTCCTGACTTTC. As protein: CASSFASSGANVLTF.

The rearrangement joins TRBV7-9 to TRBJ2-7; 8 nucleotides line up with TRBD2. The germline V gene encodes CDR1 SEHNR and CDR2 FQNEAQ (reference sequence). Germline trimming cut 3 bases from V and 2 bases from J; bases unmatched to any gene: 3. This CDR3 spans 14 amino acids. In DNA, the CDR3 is TGTGCCAGCAGCTTTAGCGGGGCCCCCTACGAGCAGTACTTC. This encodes CASSFSGAPYEQYF.

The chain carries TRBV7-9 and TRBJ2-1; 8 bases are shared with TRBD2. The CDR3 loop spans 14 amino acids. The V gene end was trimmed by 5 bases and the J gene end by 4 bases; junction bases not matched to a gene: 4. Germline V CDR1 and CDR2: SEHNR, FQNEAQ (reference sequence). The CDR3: CASSERGGYNEQFF. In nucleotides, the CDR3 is TGTGCCAGCAGCGAACGGGGGGGATACAATGAGCAGTTCTTC. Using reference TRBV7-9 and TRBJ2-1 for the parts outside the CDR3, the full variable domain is DTGVSQNPRHKITKRGQNVTFRCDPISEHNRLYWYRQTLGQGPEFLTYFQNEAQLEKSRLLSDRFSAERPKGSFSTLEIQRTEQGDSAMYLCASSERGGYNEQFFGPGTRLTVL.

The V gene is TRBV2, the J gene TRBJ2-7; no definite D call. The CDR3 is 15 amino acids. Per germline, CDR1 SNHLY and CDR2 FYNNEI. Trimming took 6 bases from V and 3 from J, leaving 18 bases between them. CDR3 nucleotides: TGTGCCAGCAGCGTACAAACAACGACCCTCTACGAGCAGTACTTC. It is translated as CASSVQTTTLYEQYF.

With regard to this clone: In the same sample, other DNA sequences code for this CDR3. The CDR3 DNA follows: TGTGCTAGTGGTCTTTACAATGAGCAGTTCTTC. This sequence encodes CASGLYNEQFF. The chain recombines TRBV12-5 with TRBJ2-1, with D unclear. This CDR3 has 11 residues. Germline CDR1 LGHNT, CDR2 FRNRAP. V was pared by 5 bases and J by 4 bases, with 3 bases between. The complete variable domain, with remaining parts taken from reference TRBV12-5 and TRBJ2-1, reads DARVTQTPRHKVTEMGQEVTMRCQPILGHNTVFWYRQTMMQGLELLAYFRNRAPLDDSGMPKDRFSAEMPDATLATLKIQPSEPRDSAVYFCASGLYNEQFFGPGTRLTVL.

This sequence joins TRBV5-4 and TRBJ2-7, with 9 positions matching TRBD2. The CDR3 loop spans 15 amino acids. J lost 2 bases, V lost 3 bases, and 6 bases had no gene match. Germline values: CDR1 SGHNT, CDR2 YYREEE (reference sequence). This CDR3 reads CASSSSSGRPYEQYF. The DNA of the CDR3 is TGTGCCAGCAGCTCAAGTAGCGGGAGACCCTACGAGCAGTACTTC.

This CDR3 reads CASSPEGNAYNEQFF. The CDR3, as DNA: TGTGCCAGCAGCCCTGAAGGGAACGCTTACAATGAGCAGTTCTTC. V is TRBV9 and J is TRBJ2-1; D is undetermined. Germline V gene lookup returns CDR1 SGDLS and CDR2 YYNGEE. The length of the CDR3 is 15 residues. The V end lost 4 bases, the J end lost 4 bases, and 15 bases lay between the germline ends.

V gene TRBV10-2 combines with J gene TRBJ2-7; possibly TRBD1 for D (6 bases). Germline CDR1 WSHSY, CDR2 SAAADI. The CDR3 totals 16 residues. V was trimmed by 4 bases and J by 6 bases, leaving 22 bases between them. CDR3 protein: CASSGMVVGRGGEQYF. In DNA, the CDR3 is TGCGCCAGCAGTGGGATGGTCGTAGGGCGAGGGGGCGAGCAGTACTTC.

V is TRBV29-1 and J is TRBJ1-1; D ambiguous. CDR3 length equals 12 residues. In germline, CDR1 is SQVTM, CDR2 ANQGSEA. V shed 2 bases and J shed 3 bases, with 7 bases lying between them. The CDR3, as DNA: TGCAGCGTTGAATTCCTTTACACTGAAGCTTTCTTT. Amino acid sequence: CSVEFLYTEAFF.

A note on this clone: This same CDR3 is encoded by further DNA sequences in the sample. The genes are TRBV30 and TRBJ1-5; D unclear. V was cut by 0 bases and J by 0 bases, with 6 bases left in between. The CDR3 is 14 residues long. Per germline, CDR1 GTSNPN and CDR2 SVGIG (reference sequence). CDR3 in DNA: TGTGCCTGGAGTGTGGGGTATAGCAATCAGCCCCAGCATTTT. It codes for CAWSVGYSNQPQHF. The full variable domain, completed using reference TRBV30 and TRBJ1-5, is SQTIHQWPATLVQPVGSPLSLECTVEGTSNPNLYWYRQAAGRGLQLLFYSVGIGQISSEVPQNLSASRPQDRQFILSSKKLLLSDSGFYLCAWSVGYSNQPQHFGDGTRLSIL.

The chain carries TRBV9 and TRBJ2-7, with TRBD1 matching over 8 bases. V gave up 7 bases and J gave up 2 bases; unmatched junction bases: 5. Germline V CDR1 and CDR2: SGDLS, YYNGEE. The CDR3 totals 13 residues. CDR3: CASGTGATYEQYF. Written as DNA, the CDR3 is TGTGCCAGCGGGACAGGCGCGACCTACGAGCAGTACTTC. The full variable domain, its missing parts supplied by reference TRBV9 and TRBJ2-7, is DSGVTQTPKHLITATGQRVTLRCSPRSGDLSVYWYQQSLDQGLQFLIQYYNGEERAKGNILERFSAQQFPDLHSELNLSSLELGDSALYFCASGTGATYEQYFGPGTRLTVT.

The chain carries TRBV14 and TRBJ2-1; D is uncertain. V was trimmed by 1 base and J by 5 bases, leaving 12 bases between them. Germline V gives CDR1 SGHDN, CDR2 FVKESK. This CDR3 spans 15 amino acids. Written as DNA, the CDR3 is TGTGCCAGCAGCCAAGTAGGAAATCCCGACAATGAGCAGTTCTTC. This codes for CASSQVGNPDNEQFF.

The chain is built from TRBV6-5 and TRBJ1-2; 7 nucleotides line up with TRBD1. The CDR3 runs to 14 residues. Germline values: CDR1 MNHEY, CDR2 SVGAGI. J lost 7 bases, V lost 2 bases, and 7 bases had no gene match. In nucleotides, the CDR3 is TGTGCCAGCAGTTACCCGGGACAGCCATTTGGCTACACCTTC. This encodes CASSYPGQPFGYTF.

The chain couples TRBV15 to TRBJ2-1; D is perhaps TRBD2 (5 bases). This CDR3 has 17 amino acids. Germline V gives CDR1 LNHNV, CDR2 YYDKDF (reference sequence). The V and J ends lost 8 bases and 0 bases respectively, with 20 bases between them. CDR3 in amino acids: CATARGLASSSYNEQFF. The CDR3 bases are TGTGCCACCGCCCGGGGTCTAGCATCGAGCTCCTACAATGAGCAGTTCTTC.